One and the same sample provided the 21 T cell receptor beta chains below, sequenced in a study of blood T cell repertoires in COVID-19. The protocol was immunoSEQ multiplex PCR, while the TCRdb copy is restricted to in-frame clones and leaves out a portion. The sample shows around 61,000 clones, under 90% of them seen only once. The sample consisted of peripheral blood. All receptors derive from a man between 60 and 70 years old with acute or convalescent COVID-19.

This clone has just one count. The chain links TRBV5-6 to TRBJ1-5, with a tentative D call TRBD1 (6 bases). V shed 1 base and J shed 1 base, with 15 bases lying between them. CDR1 SGHDT and CDR2 YYEEEE come from the germline V gene. This CDR3 has 17 residues. CDR3 in amino acids: CASSLNRGAGSNQPQHF. The CDR3 DNA is TGTGCCAGCAGCTTGAATCGGGGGGCGGGCAGCAATCAGCCCCAGCATTTT.

V is TRBV13 and J is TRBJ1-1; tentative D call: TRBD1 (5 bases). Germline assignment: CDR1 PRHDT and CDR2 FYEKMQ (reference sequence). The V end was cut by 4 bases, the J end by 3 bases, with 12 bases between. The CDR3 is 14 residues long. CDR3 DNA: TGTGCCAGCAGCTCCTCCGACAGCTACACTGAAGCTTTCTTT. Its protein is CASSSSDSYTEAFF.

J is TRBJ1-2 and V is TRBV25-1, with 7 positions matching TRBD1. Germline V lookup: CDR1 MGHDK, CDR2 SYGVNS. Unmatched junction bases numbered 5, after V lost 1 base and J lost 6 bases. The CDR3 is made up of 14 amino acids. As DNA, the CDR3 is TGTGCCAGCAGTGAATTAGGGGGCGGGGATGGCTACACCTTC. Protein sequence: CASSELGGGDGYTF.

The J gene is TRBJ2-1, the V gene TRBV5-1; the D gene is possibly TRBD2 (7 bases). Germline CDR1 is SGHRS and CDR2 is YFSETQ. Trimming pared 2 bases from V and 7 bases from J, leaving 16 bases between. This CDR3 is built from 15 residues. CDR3 coding DNA: TGCGCCAGCAGCTTCGAGAGGGGGGGAGTAAATGAGCAGTTCTTC. Translation: CASSFERGGVNEQFF. The full variable domain, its missing parts supplied by reference TRBV5-1 and TRBJ2-1, is KAGVTQTPRYLIKTRGQQVTLSCSPISGHRSVSWYQQTPGQGLQFLFEYFSETQRNKGNFPGRFSGRQFSNSRSEMNVSTLELGDSALYLCASSFERGGVNEQFFGPGTRLTVL.

The chain recombines TRBV29-1 with TRBJ1-1; D not resolved. In germline, CDR1 is SQVTM, CDR2 ANQGSEA. The germline V and J ends were trimmed by 4 bases and 4 bases, with 16 bases remaining between them. There are 14 residues in the CDR3. CDR3 protein: CSVANPTRGTEAFF. In DNA form, the CDR3 reads TGCAGCGTTGCCAATCCCACAAGAGGCACTGAAGCTTTCTTT.

The rearrangement uses TRBV15 and TRBJ2-4; D possibly corresponds to TRBD2 (5 bases). With 9 bases removed from V and 4 bases from J, the gap between germline ends came to 10 bases. Germline assignment: CDR1 LNHNV and CDR2 YYDKDF (reference sequence). This CDR3 contains 12 residues. CDR3 sequence reads: CATSRGKNIQYF. The CDR3 coding sequence is TGTGCCACTAGCCGGGGAAAAAACATTCAGTACTTC.

The chain joins TRBV18 to TRBJ2-7; D perhaps matches TRBD1 (5 bases). The CDR3 contains 14 residues. With 4 bases removed from V and 2 bases from J, the gap between germline ends came to 12 bases. In germline, CDR1 is KGHSH, CDR2 LQKENI. The CDR3 is CASSLLDRTYEQYF. The CDR3 nucleotides read TGTGCCAGCTCACTTCTCGACAGAACCTACGAGCAGTACTTC. The complete variable domain, with remaining parts taken from reference TRBV18 and TRBJ2-7, reads NAGVMQNPRHLVRRRGQEARLRCSPMKGHSHVYWYRQLPEEGLKFMVYLQKENIIDESGMPKERFSAEFPKEGPSILRIQQVVRGDSAAYFCASSLLDRTYEQYFGPGTRLTVT.

This sequence joins TRBV19 and TRBJ1-5; TRBD1 might be the D (5 bases). Deletions cut 6 bases from V and 2 bases from J, with 20 bases between. CDR1 LNHDA and CDR2 SQIVND come from the germline V gene (reference sequence). There are 17 residues in the CDR3. The chain's CDR3 is CASRFERDGGGNQPQHF. Written as DNA, the CDR3 is TGTGCCAGTAGGTTCGAGCGAGACGGGGGAGGCAATCAGCCCCAGCATTTT.

V is TRBV7-6 and J is TRBJ2-5; TRBD1 agrees at 9 bases. There are 15 residues in the CDR3. Germline-derived CDR1 and CDR2 are SGHVS and FNYEAQ. Germline trimming cut 4 bases from V and 4 bases from J; bases unmatched to any gene: 7. The CDR3 DNA reads TGTGCCAGCAGCTCACAGGGGGCGGACGGAGAGACCCAGTACTTC. Translation: CASSSQGADGETQYF.

The chain carries TRBV2 and TRBJ2-1; TRBD2 matches 11 bases. Trimming took 10 bases from V and 5 from J; bases not matched to a gene: 4. The CDR3 spans 13 residues. Germline V gene lookup returns CDR1 SNHLY and CDR2 FYNNEI. The CDR3 protein is CATGLAENNEQFF. CDR3 coding DNA: TGTGCCACGGGACTAGCGGAAAACAATGAGCAGTTCTTC.

V usage is TRBV7-6 and J usage is TRBJ1-1, with TRBD1 matching over 10 bases. From germline, CDR1 is SGHVS and CDR2 FNYEAQ. V was clipped by 4 bases and J by 6 bases; unmatched bases: 8. CDR3 length: 15 residues. The CDR3 protein is CASSSPGTGAPEAFF. CDR3 sequence (DNA): TGTGCCAGCAGCTCCCCCGGGACAGGGGCACCTGAAGCTTTCTTT.

This chain links TRBV4-1 with TRBJ2-3, with TRBD2 matching over 8 bases. In germline, CDR1 is MGHRA, CDR2 YSYEKL. Unmatched junction bases numbered 11, after V lost 7 bases and J lost 2 bases. This CDR3 contains 16 residues. CDR3 DNA sequence: TGCGCCAGCACCCGGGAGGCGGGGGGTTTCACAGATACGCAGTATTTT. As protein: CASTREAGGFTDTQYF.

The chain recombines TRBV7-6 with TRBJ2-1; a possible D gene is TRBD1 (5 bases). Per germline, CDR1 SGHVS and CDR2 FNYEAQ. CDR3 length equals 13 residues. V dropped 1 base and J dropped 10 bases, with 11 bases sitting between them. The CDR3 sequence is CASSLDPGHEQFF. The CDR3 bases are TGTGCCAGCAGCTTAGATCCAGGGCACGAGCAGTTCTTC. Full variable domain (rest looked up from reference TRBV7-6 and TRBJ2-1): GAGVSQSPRYKVTKRGQDVALRCDPISGHVSLYWYRQALGQGPEFLTYFNYEAQQDKSGLPNDRFSAERPEGSISTLTIQRTEQRDSAMYRCASSLDPGHEQFFGPGTRLTVL.

The rearrangement joins TRBV5-6 to TRBJ1-4; unclear D gene. Germline V gene data show CDR1 as SGHDT and CDR2 as YYEEEE. CDR3 length equals 15 residues. The V gene lost 0 bases and the J gene lost 3 bases, with 9 bases spanning the gap. The CDR3 loop reads CASSLAPSPNEKLFF. CDR3 sequence (DNA): TGTGCCAGCAGCTTGGCCCCGTCTCCTAATGAAAAACTGTTTTTT.

The genes are TRBV7-2 and TRBJ2-7, with 10 bases identical to TRBD1. V trimming: 5 bases; J trimming: 9 bases; junction bases outside the gene matches: 7. This CDR3 is built from 13 residues. Looked up from germline, CDR1 is SGHTA and CDR2 is FQGNSA. The CDR3 DNA is TGTGCCAGCAGCGGTCCGGGACAGGGGACGCAGTACTTC. It yields the protein CASSGPGQGTQYF.

This clone came up a few times. The CDR3 DNA reads TGTGCCAGCAGACCGGGGGGAAGTTGGCAGCCCCAGCATTTT. Protein product: CASRPGGSWQPQHF. The V and J genes are TRBV2 and TRBJ1-5; D may be TRBD1 (5 bases). Trimming removed 6 bases at V and 7 bases at J, with 16 bases between. The V gene's germline CDR1 is SNHLY and CDR2 FYNNEI. This CDR3 contains 14 residues.

This rearrangement joins TRBV6-1 to TRBJ2-7; 9 nucleotides align to TRBD1. CDR1 MNHNS and CDR2 SASEGT come from the germline V gene. This CDR3 is 14 amino acids long. Trimming removed 5 bases from V and 2 bases from J; junction bases left unmatched: 4. Written as DNA, the CDR3 is TGTGCCAGCAGTTATGGGACAGGGCCCTACGAGCAGTACTTC. It translates to CASSYGTGPYEQYF.

The chain is built from TRBV5-1 and TRBJ2-3, with 11 positions matching TRBD2. The CDR3 sequence is 17 residues long. J lost 2 bases, V lost 3 bases, and 8 bases had no gene match. Looked up from germline, CDR1 is SGHRS and CDR2 is YFSETQ. The CDR3 region has the DNA TGCGCCAGCAGCTACCCCACTAGCGGGGGTTACACAGATACGCAGTATTTT. It translates to CASSYPTSGGYTDTQYF.

This chain links TRBV13 with TRBJ1-5, with unresolved D. The CDR3 consists of 14 residues. Germline lookup yields CDR1 PRHDT and CDR2 FYEKMQ (reference sequence). Trimming took off 3 bases at V and 0 bases at J, with 6 bases between the two ends. The CDR3 loop is CASSFGNSNQPQHF. The CDR3 bases are TGTGCCAGCAGCTTCGGGAATAGCAATCAGCCCCAGCATTTT.

Remarks on this clone: A junction boundary mismatches the germline segment, possibly from a read error. This chain links TRBV2 with TRBJ1-1; maybe TRBD1 (5 bases). The CDR3 is 13 residues long. The germline gives CDR1 SNHLY, CDR2 FYNNEI. The CDR3 region has the DNA TGTGCCAGCAGTGGGGAATCGACAGACCGTACAAACTTT. Its protein product is CASSGESTDRTNF.

CDR3 coding DNA: TGCAGCGTTGAAGTTAACAGGGCCTACGAGCAGTACTTC. Amino acid sequence: CSVEVNRAYEQYF. This rearrangement joins TRBV29-1 to TRBJ2-7, with D possibly being TRBD1 (6 bases). The CDR3 loop spans 13 amino acids. Germline CDR1 SQVTM, CDR2 ANQGSEA. V was trimmed by 1 base and J by 2 bases, leaving 9 bases between them.